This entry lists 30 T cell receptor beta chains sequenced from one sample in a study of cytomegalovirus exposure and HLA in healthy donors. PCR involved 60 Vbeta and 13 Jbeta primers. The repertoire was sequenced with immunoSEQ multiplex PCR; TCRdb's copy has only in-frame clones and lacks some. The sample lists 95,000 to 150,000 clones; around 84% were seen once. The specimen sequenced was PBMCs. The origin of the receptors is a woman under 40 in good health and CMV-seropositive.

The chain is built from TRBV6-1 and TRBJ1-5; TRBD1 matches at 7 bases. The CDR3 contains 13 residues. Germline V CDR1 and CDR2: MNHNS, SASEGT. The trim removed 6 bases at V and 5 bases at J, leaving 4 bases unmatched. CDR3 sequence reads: CASSRDRDQPQHF. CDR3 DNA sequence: TGTGCCAGCAGCCGAGACAGGGATCAGCCCCAGCATTTT.

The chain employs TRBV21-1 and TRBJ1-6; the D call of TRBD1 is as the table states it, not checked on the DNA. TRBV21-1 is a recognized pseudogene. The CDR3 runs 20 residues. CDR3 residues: CASSKVKGGRCSSYNSPLHF. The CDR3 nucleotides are TGTGCCAGCAGCAAAGTAAAAGGGGGCCGATGTAGCTCCTATAATTCACCCCTCCACTTT.

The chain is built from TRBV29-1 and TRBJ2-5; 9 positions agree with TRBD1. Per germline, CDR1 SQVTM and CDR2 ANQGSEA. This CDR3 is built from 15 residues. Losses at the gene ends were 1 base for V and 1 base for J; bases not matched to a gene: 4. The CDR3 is CSVEGTGAPQETQYF. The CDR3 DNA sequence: TGCAGCGTTGAAGGGACAGGGGCCCCCCAAGAGACCCAGTACTTC. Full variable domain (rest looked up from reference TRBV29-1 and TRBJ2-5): SAVISQKPSRDICQRGTSLTIQCQVDSQVTMMFWYRQQPGQSLTLIATANQGSEATYESGFVIDKFPISRPNLTFSTLTVSNMSPEDSSIYLCSVEGTGAPQETQYFGPGTRLLVL.

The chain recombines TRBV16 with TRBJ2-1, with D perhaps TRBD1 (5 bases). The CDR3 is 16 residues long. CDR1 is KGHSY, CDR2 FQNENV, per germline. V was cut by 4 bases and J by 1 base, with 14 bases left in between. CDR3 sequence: CASSPHRRKSYNEQFF. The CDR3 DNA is TGTGCCAGCAGCCCCCACAGGCGGAAATCCTACAATGAGCAGTTCTTC.

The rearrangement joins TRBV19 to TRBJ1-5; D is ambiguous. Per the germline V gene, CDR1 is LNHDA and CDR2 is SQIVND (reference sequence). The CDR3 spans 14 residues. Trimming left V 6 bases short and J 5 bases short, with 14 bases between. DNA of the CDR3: TGTGCCAGTAGGGAGCGGGGTTTCGATCAGCCCCAGCATTTT. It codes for CASRERGFDQPQHF.

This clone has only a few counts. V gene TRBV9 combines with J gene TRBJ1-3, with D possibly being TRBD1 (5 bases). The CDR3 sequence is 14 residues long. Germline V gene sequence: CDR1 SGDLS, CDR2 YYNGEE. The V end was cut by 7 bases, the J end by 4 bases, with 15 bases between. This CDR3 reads CASSLAGKGNTIYF. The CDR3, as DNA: TGTGCCAGCTCCCTGGCAGGGAAAGGAAACACCATATATTTT.

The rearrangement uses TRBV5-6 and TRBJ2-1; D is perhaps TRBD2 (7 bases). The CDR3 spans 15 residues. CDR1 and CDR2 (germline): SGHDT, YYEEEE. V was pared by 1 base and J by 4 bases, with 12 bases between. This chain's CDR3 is CASSLPGGHYNEQFF. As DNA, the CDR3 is TGTGCCAGCAGCTTGCCCGGGGGGCATTACAATGAGCAGTTCTTC.

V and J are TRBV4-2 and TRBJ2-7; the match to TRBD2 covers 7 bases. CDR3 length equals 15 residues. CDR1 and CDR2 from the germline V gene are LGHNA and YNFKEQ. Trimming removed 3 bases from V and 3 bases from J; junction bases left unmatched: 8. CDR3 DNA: TGTGCCAGCAGCCAGAAAGGAGGGGAGGGCTACGAGCAGTACTTC. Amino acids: CASSQKGGEGYEQYF.

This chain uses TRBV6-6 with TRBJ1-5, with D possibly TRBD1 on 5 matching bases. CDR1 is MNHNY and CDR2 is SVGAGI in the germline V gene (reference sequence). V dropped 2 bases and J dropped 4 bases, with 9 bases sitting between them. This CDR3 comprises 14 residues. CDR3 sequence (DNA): TGTGCCAGCAGTTACGGGACTCTAAATCAGCCCCAGCATTTT. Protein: CASSYGTLNQPQHF.

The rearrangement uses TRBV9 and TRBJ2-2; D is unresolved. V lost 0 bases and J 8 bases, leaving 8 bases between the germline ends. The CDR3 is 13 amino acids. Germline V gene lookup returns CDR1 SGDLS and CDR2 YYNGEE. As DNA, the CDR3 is TGTGCCAGCAGCGTAGTTGTGTCGGGGGAGCTGTTTTTT. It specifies CASSVVVSGELFF. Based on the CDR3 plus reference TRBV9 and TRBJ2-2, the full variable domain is DSGVTQTPKHLITATGQRVTLRCSPRSGDLSVYWYQQSLDQGLQFLIQYYNGEERAKGNILERFSAQQFPDLHSELNLSSLELGDSALYFCASSVVVSGELFFGEGSRLTVL.

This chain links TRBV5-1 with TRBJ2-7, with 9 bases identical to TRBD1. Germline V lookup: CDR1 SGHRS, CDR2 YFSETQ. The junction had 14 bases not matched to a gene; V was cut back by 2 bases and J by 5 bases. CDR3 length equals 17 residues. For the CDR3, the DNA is TGCGCCAGCAGCTTCTTGTGGCGAGGGACAGGGCTAGACGAGCAGTACTTC. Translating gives CASSFLWRGTGLDEQYF.

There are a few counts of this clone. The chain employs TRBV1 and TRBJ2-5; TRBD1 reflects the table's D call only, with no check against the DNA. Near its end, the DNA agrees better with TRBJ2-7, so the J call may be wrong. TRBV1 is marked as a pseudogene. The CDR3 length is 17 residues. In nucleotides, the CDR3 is TGCACCAGCAGCCAAGATCTGACAGACAGGAGCTCCTACGAGCAGTACTTC. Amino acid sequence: CTSSQDLTDRSSYEQYF.

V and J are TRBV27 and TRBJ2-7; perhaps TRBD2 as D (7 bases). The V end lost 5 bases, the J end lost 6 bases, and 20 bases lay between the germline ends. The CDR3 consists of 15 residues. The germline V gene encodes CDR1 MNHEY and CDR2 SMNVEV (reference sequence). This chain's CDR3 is CASSPPGRGVSEQYF. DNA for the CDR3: TGTGCCAGCAGTCCACCAGGGAGGGGGGTGTCCGAGCAGTACTTC.

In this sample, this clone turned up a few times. CDR3 in amino acids: CASSQGQGAFVRTEAFF. In DNA form, the CDR3 reads TGTGCCAGCAGCCAGGGACAGGGGGCCTTTGTTAGGACTGAAGCTTTCTTT. The gene calls are TRBV5-4 and TRBJ1-1, with 12 bases that match TRBD1. From germline, CDR1 is SGHNT and CDR2 YYREEE (reference sequence). This CDR3 region has 17 residues. The trim removed 4 bases at V and 5 bases at J, leaving 12 bases unmatched.

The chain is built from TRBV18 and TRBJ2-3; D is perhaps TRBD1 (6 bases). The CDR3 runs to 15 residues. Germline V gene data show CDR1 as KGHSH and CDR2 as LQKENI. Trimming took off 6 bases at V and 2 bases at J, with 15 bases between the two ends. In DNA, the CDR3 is TGTGCCAGCTCCACCGGACAGCCGTACACAGATACGCAGTATTTT. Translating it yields CASSTGQPYTDTQYF.

Written as DNA, the CDR3 is TGTGCCAGCAGCACCTCGCTCGGGAAAGAGTACTTC. This codes for CASSTSLGKEYF. The chain links TRBV7-9 to TRBJ2-7; perhaps TRBD2 as D (5 bases). V gave up 5 bases and J gave up 11 bases, with 16 bases separating them. CDR1 and CDR2 from the germline V gene are SEHNR and FQNEAQ (reference sequence). The length of the CDR3 is 12 residues.

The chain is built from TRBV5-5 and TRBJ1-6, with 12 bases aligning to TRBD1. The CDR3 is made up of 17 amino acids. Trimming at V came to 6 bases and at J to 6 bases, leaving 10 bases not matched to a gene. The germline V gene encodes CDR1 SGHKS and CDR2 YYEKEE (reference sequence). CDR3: CASTPTRGQGANSPLHF. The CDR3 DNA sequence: TGTGCCAGCACTCCCACCCGGGGACAGGGGGCTAATTCACCCCTCCACTTT. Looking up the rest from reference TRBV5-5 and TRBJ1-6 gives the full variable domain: DAGVTQSPTHLIKTRGQQVTLRCSPISGHKSVSWYQQVLGQGPQFIFQYYEKEERGRGNFPDRFSARQFPNYSSELNVNALLLGDSALYLCASTPTRGQGANSPLHFGNGTRLTVT.

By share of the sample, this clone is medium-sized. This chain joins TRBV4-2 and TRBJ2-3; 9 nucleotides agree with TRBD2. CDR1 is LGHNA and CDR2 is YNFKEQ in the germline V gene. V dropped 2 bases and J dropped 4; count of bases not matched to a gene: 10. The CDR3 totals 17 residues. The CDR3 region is CASSQTKTAGGSDTQYF. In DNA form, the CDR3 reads TGTGCCAGCAGCCAAACAAAGACAGCGGGGGGATCAGATACGCAGTATTTT.

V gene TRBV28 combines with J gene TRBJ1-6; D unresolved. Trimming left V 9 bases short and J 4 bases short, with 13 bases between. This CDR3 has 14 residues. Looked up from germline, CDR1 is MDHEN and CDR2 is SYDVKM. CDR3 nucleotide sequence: TGTGCCAGTTACAGCCGATTTTATAATTCACCCCTCCACTTT. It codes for CASYSRFYNSPLHF.

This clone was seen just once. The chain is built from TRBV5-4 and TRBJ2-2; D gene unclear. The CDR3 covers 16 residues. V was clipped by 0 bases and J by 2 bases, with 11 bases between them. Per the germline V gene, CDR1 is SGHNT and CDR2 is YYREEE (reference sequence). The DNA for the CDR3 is TGTGCCAGCAGCTTGGACAGTGGCGCTAACACCGGGGAGCTGTTTTTT. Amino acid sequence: CASSLDSGANTGELFF.

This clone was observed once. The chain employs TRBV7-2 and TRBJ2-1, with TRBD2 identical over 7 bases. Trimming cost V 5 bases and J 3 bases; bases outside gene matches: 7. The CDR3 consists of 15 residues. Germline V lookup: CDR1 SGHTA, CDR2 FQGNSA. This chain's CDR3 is CASSRDYGDYNEQFF. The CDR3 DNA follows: TGTGCCAGCAGCCGGGACTACGGGGACTACAATGAGCAGTTCTTC.

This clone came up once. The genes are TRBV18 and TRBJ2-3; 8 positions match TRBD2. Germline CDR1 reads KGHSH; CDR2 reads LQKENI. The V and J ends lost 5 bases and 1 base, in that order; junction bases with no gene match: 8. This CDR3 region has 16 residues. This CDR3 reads CASSILGAGGTDTQYF. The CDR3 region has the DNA TGTGCCAGCTCAATCCTAGGAGCGGGGGGCACAGATACGCAGTATTTT.

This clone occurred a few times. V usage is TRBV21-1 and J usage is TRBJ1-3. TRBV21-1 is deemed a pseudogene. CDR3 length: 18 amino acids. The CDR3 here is CASSKVRFRLGGRNTIYF. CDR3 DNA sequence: TGTGCCAGCAGCAAAGTGCGATTTAGGTTGGGGGGGAGGAACACCATATATTTT.

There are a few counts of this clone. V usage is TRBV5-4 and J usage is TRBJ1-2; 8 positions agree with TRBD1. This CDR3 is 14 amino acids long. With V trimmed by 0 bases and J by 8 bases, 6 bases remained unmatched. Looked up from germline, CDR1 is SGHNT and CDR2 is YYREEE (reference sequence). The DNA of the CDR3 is TGTGCCAGCAGCTTGGGGACAGGGTGGGAAGGCTACACCTTC. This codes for CASSLGTGWEGYTF.

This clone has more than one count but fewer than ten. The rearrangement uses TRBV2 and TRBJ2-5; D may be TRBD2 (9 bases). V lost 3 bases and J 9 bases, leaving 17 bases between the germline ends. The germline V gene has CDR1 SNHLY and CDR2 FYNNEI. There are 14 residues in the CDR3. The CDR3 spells CASSENSGGQAQYF. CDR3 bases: TGTGCCAGCAGTGAGAATAGCGGGGGACAGGCCCAGTACTTC.

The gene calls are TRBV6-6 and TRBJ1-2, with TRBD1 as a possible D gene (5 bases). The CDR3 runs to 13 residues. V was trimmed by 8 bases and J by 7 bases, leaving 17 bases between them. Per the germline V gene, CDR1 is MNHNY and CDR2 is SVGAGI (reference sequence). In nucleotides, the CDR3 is TGTGCCAGCTCGCAGGGTCCCTTGGGTGGCTACACCTTC. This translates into CASSQGPLGGYTF.

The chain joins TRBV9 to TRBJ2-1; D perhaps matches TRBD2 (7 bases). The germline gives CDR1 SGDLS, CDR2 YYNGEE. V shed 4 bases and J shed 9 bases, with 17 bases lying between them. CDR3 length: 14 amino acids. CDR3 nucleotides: TGTGCCAGCAGCCCTAACTGGGGGGGCGGTGAGCAGTTCTTC. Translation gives CASSPNWGGGEQFF.

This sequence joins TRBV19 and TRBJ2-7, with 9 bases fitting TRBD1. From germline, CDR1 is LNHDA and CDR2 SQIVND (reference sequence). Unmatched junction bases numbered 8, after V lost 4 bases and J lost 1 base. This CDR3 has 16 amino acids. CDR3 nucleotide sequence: TGTGCCAGTAGTAAAAATGCGGGACAGGGTTCCTACGAGCAGTACTTC. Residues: CASSKNAGQGSYEQYF.

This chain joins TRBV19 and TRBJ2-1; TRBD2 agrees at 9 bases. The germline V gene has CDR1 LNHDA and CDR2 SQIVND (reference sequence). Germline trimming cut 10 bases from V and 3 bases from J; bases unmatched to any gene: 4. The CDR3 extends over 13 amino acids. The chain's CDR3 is CATQTSGYNEQFF. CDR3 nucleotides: TGTGCCACACAGACTAGCGGCTACAATGAGCAGTTCTTC.

The CDR3: CASRRVSGDWGANEKLFF. The CDR3 nucleotides read TGTGCCAGCCGCCGAGTTAGCGGGGATTGGGGGGCGAATGAAAAACTGTTTTTT. The rearrangement links TRBV27 to TRBJ1-4, with a possible D match to TRBD1 (6 bases). Trimming took off 8 bases at V and 5 bases at J, with 27 bases between the two ends. CDR1 and CDR2 from the germline V gene are MNHEY and SMNVEV (reference sequence). The CDR3 extends over 18 amino acids. Looking up the rest from reference TRBV27 and TRBJ1-4 gives the full variable domain: EAQVTQNPRYLITVTGKKLTVTCSQNMNHEYMSWYRQDPGLGLRQIYYSMNVEVTDKGDVPEGYKVSRKEKRNFPLILESPSPNQTSLYFCASRRVSGDWGANEKLFFGSGTQLSVL.